This T cell receptor (beta chain) originates from a study of blood T cell repertoires in COVID-19. Study context: Donors in the United States, Italy and Spain gave samples during acute or convalescent COVID-19. T cells, B-cell-depleted T cells, or PBMCs supplied cDNA or gDNA.

The CDR3 extends over 15 amino acids. Germline values: CDR1 MGHRA, CDR2 YSYEKL. V was trimmed by 0 bases and J by 3 bases, leaving 8 bases between them. Authors' processing steps: Researchers report that nucleated cell counts were estimated from reference gene primer amplification. TCRdb keeps only in-frame clones here, not all; method: immunoSEQ multiplex PCR. Clone size and the V and J calls come from that table; the DNA yielded D and trimming. Of about 230,000 clones listed, under 90% are singletons. Enrolment of Seattle patients took place during active infection, and they were followed longitudinally.

The receptor was isolated from a man aged 50 or older with COVID-19, enrolled during active disease. Sequences were obtained from peripheral blood. The genes are TRBV4-1 and TRBJ2-2; possibly TRBD2 for D (6 bases). The CDR3 region is CASSQEGGYTGELFF. The CDR3 region has the DNA TGCGCCAGCAGCCAAGAGGGGGGTTACACCGGGGAGCTGTTTTTT.